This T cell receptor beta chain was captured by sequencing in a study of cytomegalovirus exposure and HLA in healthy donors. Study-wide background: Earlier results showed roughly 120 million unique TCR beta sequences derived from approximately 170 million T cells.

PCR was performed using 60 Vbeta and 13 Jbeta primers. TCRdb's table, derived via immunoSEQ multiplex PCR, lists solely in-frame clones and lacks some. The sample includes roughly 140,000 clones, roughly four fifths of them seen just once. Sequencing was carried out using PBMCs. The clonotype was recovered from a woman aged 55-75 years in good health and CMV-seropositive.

The CDR3: CASQHLSGELFF. The CDR3 DNA reads as TGTGCCAGTCAACACCTCTCCGGGGAGCTGTTTTTT. The gene calls are TRBV2 and TRBJ2-2; D remains ambiguous. Germline V gene sequence: CDR1 SNHLY, CDR2 FYNNEI. This CDR3 has 12 amino acids. Trimming removed 9 bases from V and 6 bases from J, with 11 bases in between.